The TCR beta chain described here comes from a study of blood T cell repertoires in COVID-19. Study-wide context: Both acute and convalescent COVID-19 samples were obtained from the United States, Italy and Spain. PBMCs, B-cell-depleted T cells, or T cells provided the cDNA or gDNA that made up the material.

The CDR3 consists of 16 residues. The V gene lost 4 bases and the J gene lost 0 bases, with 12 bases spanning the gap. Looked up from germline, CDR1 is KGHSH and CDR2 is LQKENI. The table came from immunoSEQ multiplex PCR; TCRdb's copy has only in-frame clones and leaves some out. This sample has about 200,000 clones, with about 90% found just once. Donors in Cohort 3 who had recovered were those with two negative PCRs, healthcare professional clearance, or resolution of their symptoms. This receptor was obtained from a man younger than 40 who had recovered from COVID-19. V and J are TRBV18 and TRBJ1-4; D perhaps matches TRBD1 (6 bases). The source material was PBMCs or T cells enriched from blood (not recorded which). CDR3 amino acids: CASSRTGGPTNEKLFF. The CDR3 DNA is TGTGCCAGCTCACGAACGGGGGGGCCAACTAATGAAAAACTGTTTTTT.